The rows below give T cell receptor beta chains drawn from one sample of a study of T cell responses to AZD1222 COVID-19 vaccine. The table came from immunoSEQ multiplex PCR; TCRdb's copy has only in-frame clones and leaves some out. The sample holds approximately 110,000 clones, roughly 90% seen once. This sample comprised peripheral blood, obtained on day 0 of AZD1222 vaccination. These receptors came from an adult in good health. Each CDR3 is given with its conserved first and last residue. The D gene is left open where the match is weak. Clone size is not always given. Where it is, it says once, few, many or a class for expanded clones.

D: .; J: TRBJ2-3; size: .; V: TRBV11-2; DNA: TGTGCCAGCACCTCCGATAGGGATACGCAGTATTTT; CDR3: CASTSDRDTQYF
D: TRBD2; J: TRBJ2-3; size: once; V: TRBV11-3; DNA: TGTGCCAGCAGTAGACTAGCGGGCCCACAGGGTACGCAGTATTTT; CDR3: CASSRLAGPQGTQYF
D: TRBD2; J: TRBJ2-1; size: .; V: TRBV11-2; DNA: TGTGCCAGCAGCGACCCCCTAGCGGAACCTGGGAATGAGCAGTTCTTC; CDR3: CASSDPLAEPGNEQFF
D: .; J: TRBJ1-1; size: .; V: TRBV6-2/TRBV6-3; DNA: TGTGCCAGCAGCACCGGGGCCTACACTGAAGCTTTCTTT; CDR3: CASSTGAYTEAFF
D: .; J: TRBJ1-4; size: .; V: TRBV6-2/TRBV6-3; DNA: TGTGCCAGCAGCGCCAGGACGGGAGGCAATGAAAAACTGTTTTTT; CDR3: CASSARTGGNEKLFF
D: .; J: TRBJ2-7; size: .; V: TRBV10-3; DNA: TGTGCCATCAGTGATCGCAGGGAAGGGCAGTACTTC; CDR3: CAISDRREGQYF
D: .; J: TRBJ2-1; size: .; V: TRBV27; DNA: TGTGCCAGCAGTTTAAAGCGGAACCGTAATGAGCAGTTCTTC; CDR3: CASSLKRNRNEQFF
D: TRBD1; J: TRBJ1-4; size: .; V: TRBV7-6; DNA: TGTGCCAGCAGCACTCGGACAGGGGGAGGTGAAAAACTGTTTTTT; CDR3: CASSTRTGGGEKLFF
D: .; J: TRBJ2-3; size: .; V: TRBV12-3/TRBV12-4; DNA: TGTGCCAGCAGTTCCGCAGATACGCAGTATTTT; CDR3: CASSSADTQYF
D: .; J: TRBJ1-3; size: .; V: TRBV3-1/TRBV3-2; DNA: TGTGCCAGCAGCCAAGGTTCGGGCACCATATATTTT; CDR3: CASSQGSGTIYF
D: TRBD2; J: TRBJ2-5; size: .; V: TRBV28; DNA: TGTGCCAGCAGTGAAGCGGGAGGGGGGGAGACCCAGTACTTC; CDR3: CASSEAGGGETQYF
D: .; J: TRBJ2-5; size: once; V: TRBV25-1; DNA: TGTGCCAGCACCGCTTCTTGGGGGGAGACCCAGTACTTC; CDR3: CASTASWGETQYF
D: .; J: TRBJ1-5; size: .; V: TRBV19; DNA: TGTGCCAGTAGTGCAGACATTTATAGCAATCAGCCCCAGCATTTT; CDR3: CASSADIYSNQPQHF
D: TRBD2; J: TRBJ2-7; size: .; V: TRBV7-3; DNA: TGTGCCAGCAGCTCCTGGACTAGCGGTCCCTACGAGCAGTACTTC; CDR3: CASSSWTSGPYEQYF
D: .; J: TRBJ2-7; size: once; V: TRBV19; DNA: TGTGCCAGTAGGACGCCAGGGGTTGGCGAGCAGTACTTC; CDR3: CASRTPGVGEQYF
D: TRBD1; J: TRBJ1-5; size: .; V: TRBV7-9; DNA: TGTGCCAGCGGGGGGACAGGGGGCATCAATCAGCCCCAGCATTTT; CDR3: CASGGTGGINQPQHF
D: .; J: TRBJ1-6; size: .; V: TRBV27; DNA: TGTGCCAGCAGTCTACAACAGAATTCACCCCTCCACTTT; CDR3: CASSLQQNSPLHF